The 10 T cell receptor beta chains presented below share a single source sample, sequenced in a study of blood T cell repertoires in COVID-19. Sequencing used immunoSEQ multiplex PCR; TCRdb keeps in-frame clones, though not all of them. The sample includes around 68,000 clones, approximately 90% of them seen just once. Sequencing was done on a sample of peripheral blood. These TCRs come from a human donor in a cohort sampled during active COVID-19.

V gene TRBV3-1 (or the pseudogene TRBV3-2) combines with J gene TRBJ2-1, with 8 bases lining up with TRBD1. This CDR3 region has 17 residues. The germline V gene encodes CDR1 LGHDT and CDR2 YNNKEL (reference sequence). Trimming cost V 4 bases and J 8 bases; bases outside gene matches: 16. CDR3 DNA sequence: TGTGCCAGCAGCCCATCGCGAGGGACAGGCGGTAAGGATGAGCAGTTCTTC. It is translated as CASSPSRGTGGKDEQFF.

This chain joins TRBV25-1 and TRBJ1-2; a possible D gene is TRBD1 (5 bases). This CDR3 region has 16 residues. With 4 bases removed from V and 8 bases from J, the gap between germline ends came to 23 bases. Germline CDR1 MGHDK, CDR2 SYGVNS. CDR3 protein: CASSGRGVNLAGGYTF. DNA of the CDR3: TGTGCCAGCAGTGGTCGGGGGGTTAATTTGGCGGGCGGCTACACCTTC.

The chain joins TRBV15 to TRBJ2-5; 7 bases align to TRBD2. Germline CDR1 LNHNV, CDR2 YYDKDF (reference sequence). With V trimmed by 8 bases and J by 2 bases, 5 bases remained unmatched. The CDR3 has 13 residues. CDR3 sequence (DNA): TGTGCCACCCAGACTAGCCCACAAGAGACCCAGTACTTC. Translation gives CATQTSPQETQYF.

This clone turned up a few times. The chain employs TRBV5-6 and TRBJ1-5; 8 bases are shared with TRBD1. After removal of 4 bases from V and 3 bases from J, the junction contained 9 bases not matched to a gene. The CDR3 loop spans 16 amino acids. Looked up from germline, CDR1 is SGHDT and CDR2 is YYEEEE. The CDR3 is CASSQRTGGDNQPQHF. CDR3 nucleotides: TGTGCCAGCAGCCAAAGAACAGGGGGGGACAATCAGCCCCAGCATTTT.

This chain joins TRBV7-2 and TRBJ2-3; TRBD1 matches 9 bases. Looked up from germline, CDR1 is SGHTA and CDR2 is FQGNSA. CDR3 length equals 15 residues. The J segment lost 2 bases and the V segment lost 5 bases, leaving 5 bases of the junction unmatched. CDR3 loop: CASSPTGGFTDTQYF. In DNA form, the CDR3 reads TGTGCCAGCAGCCCTACAGGGGGCTTCACAGATACGCAGTATTTT.

The J gene is TRBJ2-3, the V gene TRBV4-2, with 7 bases aligning to TRBD2. Per the germline V gene, CDR1 is LGHNA and CDR2 is YNFKEQ. The CDR3 extends over 15 amino acids. The J segment lost 5 bases and the V segment lost 0 bases, leaving 5 bases of the junction unmatched. CDR3 sequence: CASSQDGRVGDTQYF. The DNA for the CDR3 is TGTGCCAGCAGCCAAGATGGGAGGGTCGGAGATACGCAGTATTTT.

The V gene is TRBV28, the J gene TRBJ1-4, with unresolved D. This CDR3 contains 16 residues. Per the germline V gene, CDR1 is MDHEN and CDR2 is SYDVKM. The germline V and J ends were trimmed by 5 bases and 0 bases, with 13 bases remaining between them. In DNA form, the CDR3 reads TGTGCCAGCAGTACACAGACAAGTGCAACTAATGAAAAACTGTTTTTT. It is translated as CASSTQTSATNEKLFF.

The chain employs TRBV15 and TRBJ2-1; the D gene is possibly TRBD1 (6 bases). Germline V gives CDR1 LNHNV, CDR2 YYDKDF (reference sequence). V gave up 0 bases and J gave up 16 bases, with 22 bases separating them. This CDR3 region has 15 residues. The CDR3 is CATSRDPRGIGPLFF. In DNA, the CDR3 is TGTGCCACCAGCAGAGACCCGAGGGGGATTGGTCCTCTATTCTTC.

This sequence joins TRBV28 and TRBJ2-7; 9 bases are shared with TRBD2. This CDR3 is built from 14 residues. Germline V gives CDR1 MDHEN, CDR2 SYDVKM. The ends lost 3 bases at V and 4 bases at J; junction bases unmatched: 4. The CDR3 coding sequence is TGTGCCAGCAGTTTGGTGACTAGCGGATACGAGCAGTACTTC. Amino acids: CASSLVTSGYEQYF.

J is TRBJ2-2 and V is TRBV3-1 (or the pseudogene TRBV3-2); TRBD2 might be the D (5 bases). The CDR3 runs to 14 residues. V lost 6 bases and J 4 bases, leaving 12 bases between the germline ends. Germline CDR1 and CDR2: LGHDT and YNNKEL (reference sequence). The chain's CDR3 is CASSQRGGTGELFF. CDR3 nucleotides: TGTGCCAGCAGTCAGAGAGGAGGCACCGGGGAGCTGTTTTTT.